Presented here are 8 T cell receptor beta chains from one specimen sequenced in a study of shared clonotypes between healthy human individuals. The method was immunoSEQ multiplex PCR; TCRdb's version includes in-frame clones alone and lacks a portion of them. This sample carries roughly 2.2 million clones, 80% to 95% of them seen once, and the ten largest clones take around 0.35%. The sample comprised naive CD4+ T cells from PBMCs. Described subset: CD45RA+ positively selected. Receptors were obtained from a man younger than 35 in good health. Some clones in this sample may be carry-over from other donors' samples.

The rearrangement links TRBV4-1 to TRBJ2-3; weak D call: TRBD1 (5 bases). Trimming removed 2 bases from V and 7 bases from J, with 22 bases in between. This CDR3 has 17 amino acids. CDR1 is MGHRA and CDR2 is YSYEKL in the germline V gene. The CDR3 DNA sequence: TGCGCCAGCAGCCAACCGAAGACAGATACTACATCACATACGCAGTATTTT. This codes for CASSQPKTDTTSHTQYF.

The chain links TRBV10-3 to TRBJ1-3; D not certain. From germline, CDR1 is ENHRY and CDR2 SYGVKD. The CDR3 covers 14 residues. V shed 4 bases and J shed 11 bases, with 18 bases lying between them. The CDR3 DNA reads as TGTGCCATCAGTGCCGCAAACCCCCCTGTTTCCATATATTTT. It is translated as CAISAANPPVSIYF.

The chain links TRBV27 to TRBJ2-1; 8 bases are shared with TRBD2. CDR1 and CDR2 (germline): MNHEY, SMNVEV (reference sequence). This CDR3 contains 15 residues. V gave up 1 base and J gave up 9 bases; unmatched junction bases: 8. The DNA of the CDR3 is TGTGCCAGCAGTTTATTCCTAGCGGGCGGGGGTGAGCAGTTCTTC. Encoded protein: CASSLFLAGGGEQFF.

V and J are TRBV2 and TRBJ2-2, with D possibly TRBD1 on 6 matching bases. The CDR3 is made up of 15 amino acids. The V gene's germline CDR1 is SNHLY and CDR2 FYNNEI. V shed 8 bases and J shed 0 bases, with 13 bases lying between them. The CDR3 region is CASVIWTANTGELFF. CDR3 nucleotide sequence: TGTGCCAGCGTTATATGGACAGCGAACACCGGGGAGCTGTTTTTT. The full variable domain, with the rest looked up from reference TRBV2 and TRBJ2-2, is EPEVTQTPSHQVTQMGQEVILRCVPISNHLYFYWYRQILGQKVEFLVSFYNNEISEKSEIFDDQFSVERPDGSNFTLKIRSTKLEDSAMYFCASVIWTANTGELFFGEGSRLTVL.

This sequence joins TRBV7-8 and TRBJ2-3; TRBD2 matches 7 bases. CDR1 is SGHVS and CDR2 is FQNEAQ in the germline V gene. The J segment lost 5 bases and the V segment lost 2 bases, leaving 13 bases of the junction unmatched. This CDR3 is built from 17 residues. The CDR3 region is CASSLQQGWRERDTQYF. DNA for the CDR3: TGTGCCAGCAGCTTACAGCAAGGGTGGCGGGAGCGAGATACGCAGTATTTT.

The chain couples TRBV27 to TRBJ2-3, with 9 bases that match TRBD2. The CDR3 runs 16 residues. CDR1 and CDR2 (germline): MNHEY, SMNVEV (reference sequence). The V segment lost 0 bases and the J segment 2 bases; nucleotides outside the gene matches: 3. The CDR3 DNA follows: TGTGCCAGCAGTTTATCGAAGCGGGGGGCCACAGATACGCAGTATTTT. Residues: CASSLSKRGATDTQYF.

The gene calls are TRBV9 and TRBJ2-1, with D unresolved. CDR3 length: 15 residues. CDR1 and CDR2 from the germline V gene are SGDLS and YYNGEE. With 2 bases removed from V and 0 bases from J, the gap between germline ends came to 9 bases. The CDR3 spells CASSVFTGSYNEQFF. CDR3 in DNA: TGTGCCAGCAGCGTTTTTACCGGCTCCTACAATGAGCAGTTCTTC.

The genes are TRBV4-2 and TRBJ2-1; possible D gene TRBD2, 5 bases. Germline values: CDR1 LGHNA, CDR2 YNFKEQ. This CDR3 contains 17 residues. Trimming cost V 1 base and J 0 bases, with 13 bases left between them. CDR3 bases: TGTGCCAGCAGCCAAGGACCAAGCGGTGGCTCCTACAATGAGCAGTTCTTC. Its translation: CASSQGPSGGSYNEQFF.